This TCR beta chain was captured by sequencing in a study of CD8+CD57+ T cells in acquired aplastic anemia. The CDR3 is 14 residues long. V was shortened by 1 base and J by 5 bases, with 12 bases between the two germline ends. Looked up from germline, CDR1 is SGHNT and CDR2 is YYREEE (reference sequence). Genomic DNA templated the TCR beta VDJ and CDR3 profiling. One entry per CDR3 protein results from TCRdb running MiXCR on the reads. This sample carries roughly 290,000 distinct CDR3 sequences, 45% to 65% of them seen once, and the ten largest clones take 1% to 1.5%. For sequencing, patients were chosen who had shown expansion of CD8+CD57+ cells by flow cytometry.

The clonotype comes from a human donor with aplastic anemia. V and J are TRBV5-4 and TRBJ1-1; TRBD1 is a possible D gene (5 bases). The sequenced material came from sorted CD4+, CD8+, or CD8+CD57+ T cells (not recorded which) from PBMCs. The CDR3 is CASSLWQGRTEAFF. For the CDR3, the DNA is TGTGCCAGCAGCTTGTGGCAGGGACGGACTGAAGCTTTCTTT.